The clone carrying this T cell receptor (beta chain) came up a few times. The antigen remains undetermined. Specified time point: persistent/refractory GD, antithyroid drugs over 5 years with positive TRAb. Construction of the TCR library relied on RNA isolated from PBMCs. In building TCR beta libraries, iRepertoire HTBI primers were used together with Arm-PCR of CDR3 regions. From the multiplex PCR reads, TCRdb called clonotypes with MiXCR, one entry per CDR3 protein. The sample lists 350,000 to 450,000 distinct CDR3 sequences; around 20% were seen once. These data belong to a study of regulatory T cells in long-lasting Graves disease. Study-wide findings and caveats: Favored gene segments in persistent disease were TRBV28, TRBJ1-2 and TRBJ2-5.

The V gene's germline CDR1 is LNHNV and CDR2 YYDKDF (reference sequence). This CDR3 contains 16 residues. Trimming cost V 1 base and J 0 bases; bases outside gene matches: 3. The genes are TRBV15 and TRBJ2-7; TRBD2 aligns across 10 bases. The TCR originated in a female donor with Graves disease. The source was peripheral blood mononuclear cells (PBMCs), collected when the disease was refractory, from a patient treated with antithyroid drugs. In DNA form, the CDR3 reads TGTGCCACCAGCAGAGGGACTAGCGGCCTCTCCTACGAGCAGTACTTC. Residues: CATSRGTSGLSYEQYF.